The sequence of this TCR beta chain was determined in a study of radiotherapy plus CTLA-4 blockade in lung cancer. Whole-study findings and limits: Alongside interferon-beta, early blood T cell clone dynamics were reportedly the best predictor of response. In blood, after radiotherapy plus ipilimumab, tumor-derived TCR clones expanded.

Using immunoSEQ multiplex PCR, the repertoire was profiled, and TCRdb retains in-frame clones only, with some absent. The data hold approximately 100,000 clones, with roughly 84% observed a single time. Germline V gene data show CDR1 as SGHTA and CDR2 as FQGNSA. Trimming at V came to 2 bases and at J to 6 bases, leaving 7 bases not matched to a gene. The CDR3 totals 15 residues. Details on this clone: Its target is not known.

Focal radiation plus CTLA-4 blockade with ipilimumab was given to patients with chemo-refractory metastatic non-small-cell lung cancer. This chain connects TRBV7-2 to TRBJ1-5, with 7 bases matching TRBD1. The sequence was obtained from a human donor with non-small cell lung cancer that progressed on radiotherapy plus ipilimumab. Some clones in this sample may be carry-over from other donors' samples. The source material was peripheral blood, sampled from a patient treated with radiotherapy plus ipilimumab. The CDR3 DNA sequence: TGTGCCAGCAGCTTAAGACAGGGATTTAGTCAGCCCCAGCATTTT. Its translation is CASSLRQGFSQPQHF.